A single sample gave rise to the 21 T cell receptor beta chains below, sequenced in a study of cytomegalovirus exposure and HLA in healthy donors. The PCR was carried out with 60 Vbeta primers and 13 Jbeta primers. The data were produced by immunoSEQ multiplex PCR, yet TCRdb's version contains in-frame clones alone and is incomplete. The table lists about 140,000 clones, 80% of them singletons. The sample comprised PBMCs. The receptors come from a man aged 25 to 40 in good health and CMV-seronegative.

J is TRBJ2-5 and V is TRBV2; 7 nucleotides agree with TRBD2. Trimming at V came to 10 bases and at J to 11 bases, leaving 7 bases not matched to a gene. The length of the CDR3 is 10 residues. From germline, CDR1 is SNHLY and CDR2 FYNNEI. CDR3 loop: CATWGGEQYF. CDR3 DNA sequence: TGTGCCACCTGGGGGGGAGAGCAGTACTTC.

DNA for the CDR3: TGTGCCAGCAGCCCCGGGGGACTAGCGATAAACAATGAGCAGTTCTTC. It is translated as CASSPGGLAINNEQFF. The chain recombines TRBV7-9 with TRBJ2-1; the match to TRBD2 covers 10 bases. CDR3 length: 16 amino acids. Germline V gene lookup returns CDR1 SEHNR and CDR2 FQNEAQ (reference sequence). V lost 5 bases, J lost 5 bases, and 9 bases stayed unmatched.

The rearrangement joins TRBV27 to TRBJ2-6, with D possibly being TRBD1 (7 bases). V was clipped by 5 bases and J by 4 bases, with 15 bases between them. Germline V CDR1 and CDR2: MNHEY, SMNVEV (reference sequence). The CDR3 is 16 residues long. The CDR3 DNA follows: TGTGCCAGCAGTCCTCAGGGGGGAAGGGGGGCCAACGTCCTGACTTTC. Translated: CASSPQGGRGANVLTF.

This chain uses TRBV12-5 with TRBJ2-1; possibly TRBD2 for D (5 bases). CDR3 length: 15 residues. Looked up from germline, CDR1 is LGHNT and CDR2 is FRNRAP. Between the trimmed V and J ends, which lost 0 bases and 9 bases, there was a span of 15 bases. CDR3 residues: CASGLVSREKSEQFF. CDR3 nucleotides: TGTGCTAGTGGTTTGGTAAGTAGGGAGAAGAGTGAGCAGTTCTTC.

V gene TRBV7-7 combines with J gene TRBJ2-3; maybe TRBD1 (6 bases). The CDR3 totals 15 residues. Germline V gene sequence: CDR1 SSHAT, CDR2 FNYEAQ (reference sequence). Trimming left V 1 base short and J 0 bases short, with 8 bases between. CDR3 protein: CASSLGQASTDTQYF. The DNA for the CDR3 is TGTGCCAGCAGCTTAGGACAGGCAAGCACAGATACGCAGTATTTT.

There are a few counts of this clone. The same CDR3 can be traced to other DNA sequences in this sample. This chain links TRBV6-5 with TRBJ1-1, with D possibly TRBD1 on 5 matching bases. Germline lookup yields CDR1 MNHEY and CDR2 SVGAGI. V shed 0 bases and J shed 5 bases, with 13 bases lying between them. This CDR3 has 15 amino acids. CDR3 nucleotide sequence: TGTGCCAGCAGTTACTCCGCACAGCGGGGGACTGAAGCTTTCTTT. Encoded protein: CASSYSAQRGTEAFF.

The rearrangement joins TRBV28 to TRBJ2-3, with a tentative D call TRBD1 (6 bases). The CDR3 is 16 amino acids. Germline V CDR1 and CDR2: MDHEN, SYDVKM. V dropped 6 bases and J dropped 0 bases, with 16 bases sitting between them. DNA for the CDR3: TGTGCCAGCAGCCCCCCCCAGGGGATCAGCACAGATACGCAGTATTTT. This translates into CASSPPQGISTDTQYF.

The chain recombines TRBV11-3 with TRBJ2-7; 7 nucleotides match TRBD2. The junction had 7 bases not matched to a gene; V was cut back by 2 bases and J by 3 bases. This CDR3 spans 15 amino acids. Per germline, CDR1 SGHNT and CDR2 YENEEA. The CDR3 DNA is TGTGCCAGCAGCTTACGACCCGGGACTAACTACGAGCAGTACTTC. Translating it yields CASSLRPGTNYEQYF. Together with reference TRBV11-3 and TRBJ2-7, the CDR3 gives the full variable domain: EAGVVQSPRYKIIEKKQPVAFWCNPISGHNTLYWYLQNLGQGPELLIRYENEEAVDDSQLPKDRFSAERLKGVDSTLKIQPAELGDSAVYLCASSLRPGTNYEQYFGPGTRLTVT.

The chain combines TRBV28 with TRBJ2-3; D is perhaps TRBD1 (6 bases). Germline V lookup: CDR1 MDHEN, CDR2 SYDVKM. Trimming removed 9 bases from V and 10 bases from J, with 17 bases in between. The CDR3 loop spans 12 amino acids. CDR3 in amino acids: CASWDTAKAQYF. CDR3 DNA sequence: TGTGCCAGTTGGGACACGGCGAAGGCGCAGTATTTT.

This sequence joins TRBV7-2 and TRBJ1-2; maybe TRBD1 (5 bases). Germline CDR1 and CDR2: SGHTA and FQGNSA. CDR3 length: 13 amino acids. V lost 5 bases and J lost 7, with 14 bases in between. The CDR3 protein is CASSRDSLLGYTF. In DNA form, the CDR3 reads TGTGCCAGCAGCCGTGACAGCCTCCTTGGCTACACCTTC.

The chain couples TRBV11-2 to TRBJ1-4, with D hard to call. The germline gives CDR1 SGHAT, CDR2 FQNNGV. V shed 2 bases and J shed 6 bases, with 7 bases lying between them. This CDR3 is 13 amino acids long. The CDR3 region has the DNA TGTGCCAGCAGCTTAAATCCTGATGAAAAACTGTTTTTT. It codes for CASSLNPDEKLFF.

CDR3 loop: CASSFQGMNTEAFF. The CDR3 region has the DNA TGTGCCAGTAGCTTCCAGGGTATGAACACTGAAGCTTTCTTT. The chain uses TRBV19 and TRBJ1-1, with D possibly TRBD1 on 5 matching bases. V gave up 6 bases and J gave up 0 bases, with 11 bases separating them. Germline assignment: CDR1 LNHDA and CDR2 SQIVND (reference sequence). This CDR3 spans 14 amino acids. Filled out from reference TRBV19 and TRBJ1-1, the complete variable domain reads DGGITQSPKYLFRKEGQNVTLSCEQNLNHDAMYWYRQDPGQGLRLIYYSQIVNDFQKGDIAEGYSVSREKKESFPLTVTSAQKNPTAFYLCASSFQGMNTEAFFGQGTRLTVV.

V usage is TRBV4-1 and J usage is TRBJ2-7; D is ambiguous. Germline values: CDR1 MGHRA, CDR2 YSYEKL. The CDR3 has 16 amino acids. Trimming removed 1 base at V and 3 bases at J, with 16 bases between. For the CDR3, the DNA is TGCGCCAGCAGCCAAGCCCCTGGCCCCGGGTTCTACGAGCAGTACTTC. This encodes CASSQAPGPGFYEQYF.

This clone was recorded only once. The V gene is TRBV28, the J gene TRBJ1-1; no clear D. Germline V CDR1 and CDR2: MDHEN, SYDVKM. V lost 5 bases, J lost 4 bases, and 14 bases lay in between. This CDR3 has 14 amino acids. This CDR3 is CASSQFPGSTEAFF. The CDR3 nucleotides read TGTGCCAGCAGTCAGTTTCCTGGGAGCACTGAAGCTTTCTTT.

This clone showed up just a few times. This rearrangement joins TRBV28 to TRBJ1-5; D remains ambiguous. V lost 5 bases to trimming and J lost 4 bases, with 15 bases between them. The germline V gene has CDR1 MDHEN and CDR2 SYDVKM. The CDR3 has 15 amino acids. CDR3 protein: CASSLTELTNQPQHF. In DNA form, the CDR3 reads TGTGCCAGCAGTCTCACAGAGTTAACAAATCAGCCCCAGCATTTT.

V and J are TRBV18 and TRBJ1-1, with D possibly TRBD1 on 6 matching bases. CDR1 KGHSH and CDR2 LQKENI come from the germline V gene. The V end was cut by 3 bases, the J end by 7 bases, with 15 bases between. This CDR3 spans 14 amino acids. The CDR3 loop is CASSPGAGADEAFF. In DNA form, the CDR3 reads TGTGCCAGCTCACCGGGAGCGGGGGCGGATGAAGCTTTCTTT.

A single count supports this clone. The chain joins TRBV7-2 to TRBJ2-1; no definite D call. CDR3 length: 15 residues. In germline, CDR1 is SGHTA, CDR2 FQGNSA. Trimming left V 4 bases short and J 8 bases short, with 18 bases between. The CDR3 here is CASSWASNHLDEQFF. CDR3 nucleotide sequence: TGTGCCAGCAGCTGGGCCTCGAACCACTTGGATGAGCAGTTCTTC.

V and J are TRBV7-9 and TRBJ2-3; D call uncertain. In germline, CDR1 is SEHNR, CDR2 FQNEAQ (reference sequence). Trimming took off 7 bases at V and 2 bases at J, with 10 bases between the two ends. The CDR3 runs 13 residues. This chain's CDR3 is CASNADTTDTQYF. In DNA form, the CDR3 reads TGTGCCAGCAACGCCGACACCACAGATACGCAGTATTTT.

The CDR3 loop is CAIRLAGGETQYF. The CDR3 region has the DNA TGTGCCATCCGACTAGCGGGAGGGGAGACCCAGTACTTC. The chain recombines TRBV10-3 with TRBJ2-5, with TRBD2 matching 14 bases. Germline V gene sequence: CDR1 ENHRY, CDR2 SYGVKD. V was pared by 8 bases and J by 5 bases, with 1 base of the junction left unmatched. The CDR3 is made up of 13 amino acids.

This clone came up once. This specimen includes other DNA sequences encoding the same CDR3. V is TRBV5-1 and J is TRBJ2-5; 11 bases are a match to TRBD1. The CDR3 consists of 15 residues. J lost 2 bases, V lost 0 bases, and 0 bases had no gene match. From germline, CDR1 is SGHRS and CDR2 YFSETQ. CDR3 sequence: CASSLGDRGQETQYF. In nucleotides, the CDR3 is TGCGCCAGCAGCTTGGGGGACAGGGGGCAAGAGACCCAGTACTTC.

The chain is built from TRBV2 and TRBJ2-1, with D perhaps matching TRBD1 (6 bases). The CDR3 is 13 residues long. Deletions cut 7 bases from V and 8 bases from J, with 15 bases between. Looked up from germline, CDR1 is SNHLY and CDR2 is FYNNEI. As DNA, the CDR3 is TGTGCCAGCAATTCACAGGGAAACGATGAGCAGTTCTTC. Translated: CASNSQGNDEQFF.